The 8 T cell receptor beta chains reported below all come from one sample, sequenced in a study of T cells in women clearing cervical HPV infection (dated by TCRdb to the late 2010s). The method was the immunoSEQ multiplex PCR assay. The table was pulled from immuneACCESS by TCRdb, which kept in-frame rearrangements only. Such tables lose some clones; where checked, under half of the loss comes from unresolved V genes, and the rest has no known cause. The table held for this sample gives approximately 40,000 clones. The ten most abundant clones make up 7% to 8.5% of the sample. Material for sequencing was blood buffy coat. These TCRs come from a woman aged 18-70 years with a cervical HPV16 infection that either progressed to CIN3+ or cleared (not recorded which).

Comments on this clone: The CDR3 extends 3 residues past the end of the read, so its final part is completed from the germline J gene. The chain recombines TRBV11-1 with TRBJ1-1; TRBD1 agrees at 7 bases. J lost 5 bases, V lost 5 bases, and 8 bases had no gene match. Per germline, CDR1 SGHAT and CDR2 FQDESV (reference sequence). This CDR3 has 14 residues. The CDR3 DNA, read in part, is TGTGCCAGCAGCCCAGGGGGAAGTAATACTGAA. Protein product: CASSPGGSNTE. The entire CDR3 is CASSPGGSNTEAFF. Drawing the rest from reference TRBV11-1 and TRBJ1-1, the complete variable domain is EAEVAQSPRYKITEKSQAVAFWCDPISGHATLYWYRQILGQGPELLVQFQDESVVDDSQLPKDRFSAERLKGVDSTLKIQPAELGDSAMYLCASSPGGSNTEAFFGQGTRLTVV.

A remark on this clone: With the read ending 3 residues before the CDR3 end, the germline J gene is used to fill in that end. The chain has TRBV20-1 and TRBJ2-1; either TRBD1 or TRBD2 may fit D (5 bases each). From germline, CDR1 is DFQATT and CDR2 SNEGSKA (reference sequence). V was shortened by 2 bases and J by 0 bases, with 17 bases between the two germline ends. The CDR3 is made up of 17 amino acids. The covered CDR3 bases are TGCAGTGCTAGACGAGGGGTGGGCGCGAGCTCCTACAATGAG. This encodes CSARRGVGASSYNE. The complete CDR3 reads CSARRGVGASSYNEQFF.

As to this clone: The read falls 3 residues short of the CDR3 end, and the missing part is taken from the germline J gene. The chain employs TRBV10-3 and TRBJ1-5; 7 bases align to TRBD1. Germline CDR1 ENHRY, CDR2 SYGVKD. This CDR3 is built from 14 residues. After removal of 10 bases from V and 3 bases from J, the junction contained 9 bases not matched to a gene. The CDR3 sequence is CATHDRESNQPQHF. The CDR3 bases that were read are TGTGCCACCCACGACAGGGAATCCAATCAGCCC.

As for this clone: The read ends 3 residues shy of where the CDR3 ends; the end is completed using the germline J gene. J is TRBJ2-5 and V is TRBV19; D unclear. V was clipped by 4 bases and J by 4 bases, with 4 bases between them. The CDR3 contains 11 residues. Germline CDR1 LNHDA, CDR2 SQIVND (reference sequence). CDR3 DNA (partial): TGTGCCAGTAGTAAAGGAGAGACC. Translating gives CASSKGET. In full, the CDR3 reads CASSKGETQYF.

This chain's CDR3 is CASNELGGTTNTEAFF. CDR3 DNA (partial): TGTGCCAGTAATGAGCTAGGGGGGACTACGAACACTGAA. The chain combines TRBV19 with TRBJ1-1; perhaps TRBD1 as D (6 bases). The CDR3 is cut off 3 residues early in the read; its end comes from the germline J gene. The length of the CDR3 is 16 residues. The germline V and J ends were trimmed by 7 bases and 1 base, with 19 bases remaining between them. Per germline, CDR1 LNHDA and CDR2 SQIVND (reference sequence).

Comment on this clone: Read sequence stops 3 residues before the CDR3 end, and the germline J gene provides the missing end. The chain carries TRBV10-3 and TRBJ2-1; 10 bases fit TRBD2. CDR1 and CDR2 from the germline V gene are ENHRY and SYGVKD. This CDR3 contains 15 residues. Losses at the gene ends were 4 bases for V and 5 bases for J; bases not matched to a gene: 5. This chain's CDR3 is CAISGLAGVHNEQFF. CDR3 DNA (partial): TGTGCCATCAGTGGGCTAGCGGGAGTCCACAATGAG.

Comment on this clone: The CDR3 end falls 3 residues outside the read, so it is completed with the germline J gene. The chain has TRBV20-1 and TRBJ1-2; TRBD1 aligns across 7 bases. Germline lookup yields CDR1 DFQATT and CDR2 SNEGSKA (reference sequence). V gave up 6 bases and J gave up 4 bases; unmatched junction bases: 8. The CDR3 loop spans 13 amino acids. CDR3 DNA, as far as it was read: TGCAGTGCCTGGGACAGTTCCTCCTATGGC. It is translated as CSAWDSSSYG. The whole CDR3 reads CSAWDSSSYGYTF.

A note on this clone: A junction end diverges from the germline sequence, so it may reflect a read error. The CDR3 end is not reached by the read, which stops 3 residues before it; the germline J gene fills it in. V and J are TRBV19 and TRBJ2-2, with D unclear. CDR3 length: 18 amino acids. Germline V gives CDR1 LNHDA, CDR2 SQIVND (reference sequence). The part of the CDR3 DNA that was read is TGTGCCAGTAAAGAAGGCAGGATCACAATCGCGAACACCAGGGAG. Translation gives CASKEGRITIANTRE. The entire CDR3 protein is CASKEGRITIANTRELFF.